Listed below are T cell receptor beta chains from one sample, sequenced in a study of T cell repertoires in cytomegalovirus infection. Their specific antigens are unknown. A single record per CDR3 protein comes from TCRdb applying MiXCR to the reads. The sample holds 110,000 or so distinct CDR3 sequences; around 30% are singletons and the top ten take 41%. Sequenced here: CD8+ T cells from cultured PBMCs, sampled from culture after CMV antigen stimulation. The receptors come from a human donor in good health (CMV status not recorded). Some clones in this sample may be carry-over from other donors' samples. Each CDR3 is given with its conserved first and last residue. A D gene is named only where the DNA matches it firmly. Expanded clones are given a class, and other clones once, few, many or no size at all.

once	TRBV20-1	-	TRBJ1-1	TGCAGTGCTAGTACCAGGGTACTCCTGAACACTGAAGCTTTCTTT	CSASTRVLLNTEAFF
-	TRBV6-6	TRBD1	TRBJ1-2	TGTGCCAGCAGTGACGGGACAGGGTTTAGATACTATGGCTACACCTTC	CASSDGTGFRYYGYTF
-	TRBV7-3	-	TRBJ2-1	TGTGCCAGCAGCCTCACGGGTGGAGAGCAGTTCTTC	CASSLTGGEQFF
many	TRBV6-5	TRBD2	TRBJ2-3	TGTGCCAGCAGGTCCGGACTAGCGGGGACAGATACGCAGTATTTT	CASRSGLAGTDTQYF
few	TRBV7-2	TRBD1	TRBJ1-2	TGTGCCAGCAGCCCCTACTTATGGGACAGCAACTATGGCTACACCTTC	CASSPYLWDSNYGYTF
-	TRBV6-2/TRBV6-3	-	TRBJ2-5	TGTGCCAGCAGTTACCTGGGGGAGCAAGAGACCCAGTACTTC	CASSYLGEQETQYF
-	TRBV9	-	TRBJ1-6	TGTGCCAGCAGCGTAGGAGGGACTCGCGGCCGTAATTCACCCCTCCACTTT	CASSVGGTRGRNSPLHF
-	TRBV28	TRBD1	TRBJ2-3	TGTGCCAGCAGTTTTCGGACAGGCCTAGGGACGCAGTATTTT	CASSFRTGLGTQYF
few	TRBV7-9	-	TRBJ2-7	TGTGCCAGCAGCCCGGATAGGACCTACGAGCAGTACTTC	CASSPDRTYEQYF
few	TRBV12-3/TRBV12-4	-	TRBJ1-2	TGTGCCAGCAGATTACAGGGCTATGGCTACACCTTC	CASRLQGYGYTF
few	TRBV7-3	TRBD2	TRBJ2-5	TGTGCCAGCAGCCAATCGGGACTAGCCGTTAGTGGGGAGACCCAGTACTTC	CASSQSGLAVSGETQYF
few	TRBV20-1	-	TRBJ2-2	TGCAGTGCGAGGGCCGAACTGGGGGAGAACACCGGGGAGCTGTTTTTT	CSARAELGENTGELFF
few	TRBV7-2	-	TRBJ2-5	TGTGCCAGCAGCCCACGCCAAAGGGGTGATGAGACCCAGTACTTC	CASSPRQRGDETQYF
-	TRBV4-1	TRBD1	TRBJ2-7	TGCGCCAGCAGCCAAGGAAACAGGGGATACTACGAGCAGTACTTC	CASSQGNRGYYEQYF
few	TRBV12-3/TRBV12-4	-	TRBJ2-2	TGTGCCAGCAGTTTTGAAGGGTTATGGACCGGGGAGCTGTTTTTT	CASSFEGLWTGELFF
few	TRBV12-3/TRBV12-4	-	TRBJ1-1	TGTGCCAGCAGTTTTCCGGGTCCTGAAGCTTTCTTT	CASSFPGPEAFF
few	TRBV19	TRBD1	TRBJ1-5	TGTGCCAGTACCTCCATACAGGGGATCAATCAGCCCCAGCATTTT	CASTSIQGINQPQHF
few	TRBV19	-	TRBJ1-5	TGTGCCAGTAGTTATGGAGGGCAGGGAAATCAGCCCCAGCATTTT	CASSYGGQGNQPQHF
once	TRBV13	TRBD1	TRBJ2-7	TGTGCCAGCAGCTGGGCTGGGACAGAATCTCCCTACGAGCAGTACTTC	CASSWAGTESPYEQYF
few	TRBV7-3	TRBD2	TRBJ2-5	TGTGCCAGCAGCCCGGGACTAGCGGCATGGGAGACCCAGTACTTC	CASSPGLAAWETQYF
-	TRBV2	TRBD1	TRBJ1-4	TGTGCCAGCAGTCCCCTGGGACAGGGCTTAGATGAAAAACTGTTTTTT	CASSPLGQGLDEKLFF
-	TRBV7-9	-	TRBJ2-7	TGTGCCAGCAGCCCCCGTCTCGTGGTAGCGGCCTACGAGCAGTACTTC	CASSPRLVVAAYEQYF
-	TRBV11-2	-	TRBJ2-2	TGTGCCAGCAGCCCTAGGGTGGGGGCTAAGGGCACCGGGGAGCTGTTTTTT	CASSPRVGAKGTGELFF
-	TRBV11-2	-	TRBJ1-2	TGTGCCAGCAGCGCCTACAGGGATGGCTACACCTTC	CASSAYRDGYTF
-	TRBV7-9	-	TRBJ1-5	TGTGCCAGCAGCTCCGGGGGGATTTATAGCAATCAGCCCCAGCATTTT	CASSSGGIYSNQPQHF
-	TRBV12-3/TRBV12-4	-	TRBJ2-7	TGTGCCAGCAGTTTTCGGACACCCTACGAGCAGTACTTC	CASSFRTPYEQYF
few	TRBV28	TRBD2	TRBJ2-5	TGTGCCAGCAGTTTATCTCCTAGCGGGGGGCCAGAGACCCAGTACTTC	CASSLSPSGGPETQYF
-	TRBV4-1	-	TRBJ1-4	TGCGCCAGCAGCCAAGTTGACCCGGGATTTAATGAAAAACTGTTTTTT	CASSQVDPGFNEKLFF
few	TRBV7-2	-	TRBJ2-7	TGTGCCAGCAGCGGAGGGAACACCTACGAGCAGTACTTC	CASSGGNTYEQYF
-	TRBV5-6	TRBD1	TRBJ2-2	TGTGCCAGCAGCCCAATGGGACAGGGGGGGTACACCGGGGAGCTGTTTTTT	CASSPMGQGGYTGELFF
-	TRBV7-9	-	TRBJ2-5	TGTGCCAGCACTATGGAGGGGCAAGAGACCCAGTACTTC	CASTMEGQETQYF